The clone carrying this T cell receptor (beta chain) was recorded at least ten times. Its antigen is unknown. V lost 7 bases, J lost 8 bases, and 14 bases lay in between. Germline loops: CDR1 SGHVS, CDR2 FQNEAQ. The CDR3 consists of 12 residues. The data are from a study of Graves' ophthalmopathy and Graves' hyperthyroidism. Investigators amplified TCR beta CDR3 regions from RNA transcripts. HTBI primers were used in a first-round RT-PCR, which preceded a second-round multiplex PCR. MiXCR, applied by TCRdb to the multiplex PCR reads, yields one record per CDR3 protein. The sample has about 160,000 distinct CDR3 sequences; 30% to 45% are singletons. Whole-study results and caveats: The majority of expanded thyroid clonotypes above 0.001 frequency also occurred in blood. Forecasting of ophthalmopathy progression by the model achieved 60% to 71% sensitivity and approximately 72% specificity. In separating ophthalmopathy from stable hyperthyroidism, a 13-signature model achieved roughly 90% sensitivity and about 80% specificity.

This sequence originates from a woman aged 40 to 50 with Graves' ophthalmopathy. The chain has TRBV7-8 and TRBJ1-2, with D tentatively TRBD1 (6 bases). Material for sequencing was peripheral blood. CDR3 residues: CASKSQGSGYTF. CDR3 in DNA: TGTGCCAGCAAAAGTCAGGGGAGCGGCTACACCTTC. Complete variable domain (other parts from reference TRBV7-8 and TRBJ1-2): GAGVSQSPRYKVAKRGQDVALRCDPISGHVSLFWYQQALGQGPEFLTYFQNEAQLDKSGLPSDRFFAERPEGSVSTLKIQRTQQEDSAVYLCASKSQGSGYTFGSGTRLTVV.